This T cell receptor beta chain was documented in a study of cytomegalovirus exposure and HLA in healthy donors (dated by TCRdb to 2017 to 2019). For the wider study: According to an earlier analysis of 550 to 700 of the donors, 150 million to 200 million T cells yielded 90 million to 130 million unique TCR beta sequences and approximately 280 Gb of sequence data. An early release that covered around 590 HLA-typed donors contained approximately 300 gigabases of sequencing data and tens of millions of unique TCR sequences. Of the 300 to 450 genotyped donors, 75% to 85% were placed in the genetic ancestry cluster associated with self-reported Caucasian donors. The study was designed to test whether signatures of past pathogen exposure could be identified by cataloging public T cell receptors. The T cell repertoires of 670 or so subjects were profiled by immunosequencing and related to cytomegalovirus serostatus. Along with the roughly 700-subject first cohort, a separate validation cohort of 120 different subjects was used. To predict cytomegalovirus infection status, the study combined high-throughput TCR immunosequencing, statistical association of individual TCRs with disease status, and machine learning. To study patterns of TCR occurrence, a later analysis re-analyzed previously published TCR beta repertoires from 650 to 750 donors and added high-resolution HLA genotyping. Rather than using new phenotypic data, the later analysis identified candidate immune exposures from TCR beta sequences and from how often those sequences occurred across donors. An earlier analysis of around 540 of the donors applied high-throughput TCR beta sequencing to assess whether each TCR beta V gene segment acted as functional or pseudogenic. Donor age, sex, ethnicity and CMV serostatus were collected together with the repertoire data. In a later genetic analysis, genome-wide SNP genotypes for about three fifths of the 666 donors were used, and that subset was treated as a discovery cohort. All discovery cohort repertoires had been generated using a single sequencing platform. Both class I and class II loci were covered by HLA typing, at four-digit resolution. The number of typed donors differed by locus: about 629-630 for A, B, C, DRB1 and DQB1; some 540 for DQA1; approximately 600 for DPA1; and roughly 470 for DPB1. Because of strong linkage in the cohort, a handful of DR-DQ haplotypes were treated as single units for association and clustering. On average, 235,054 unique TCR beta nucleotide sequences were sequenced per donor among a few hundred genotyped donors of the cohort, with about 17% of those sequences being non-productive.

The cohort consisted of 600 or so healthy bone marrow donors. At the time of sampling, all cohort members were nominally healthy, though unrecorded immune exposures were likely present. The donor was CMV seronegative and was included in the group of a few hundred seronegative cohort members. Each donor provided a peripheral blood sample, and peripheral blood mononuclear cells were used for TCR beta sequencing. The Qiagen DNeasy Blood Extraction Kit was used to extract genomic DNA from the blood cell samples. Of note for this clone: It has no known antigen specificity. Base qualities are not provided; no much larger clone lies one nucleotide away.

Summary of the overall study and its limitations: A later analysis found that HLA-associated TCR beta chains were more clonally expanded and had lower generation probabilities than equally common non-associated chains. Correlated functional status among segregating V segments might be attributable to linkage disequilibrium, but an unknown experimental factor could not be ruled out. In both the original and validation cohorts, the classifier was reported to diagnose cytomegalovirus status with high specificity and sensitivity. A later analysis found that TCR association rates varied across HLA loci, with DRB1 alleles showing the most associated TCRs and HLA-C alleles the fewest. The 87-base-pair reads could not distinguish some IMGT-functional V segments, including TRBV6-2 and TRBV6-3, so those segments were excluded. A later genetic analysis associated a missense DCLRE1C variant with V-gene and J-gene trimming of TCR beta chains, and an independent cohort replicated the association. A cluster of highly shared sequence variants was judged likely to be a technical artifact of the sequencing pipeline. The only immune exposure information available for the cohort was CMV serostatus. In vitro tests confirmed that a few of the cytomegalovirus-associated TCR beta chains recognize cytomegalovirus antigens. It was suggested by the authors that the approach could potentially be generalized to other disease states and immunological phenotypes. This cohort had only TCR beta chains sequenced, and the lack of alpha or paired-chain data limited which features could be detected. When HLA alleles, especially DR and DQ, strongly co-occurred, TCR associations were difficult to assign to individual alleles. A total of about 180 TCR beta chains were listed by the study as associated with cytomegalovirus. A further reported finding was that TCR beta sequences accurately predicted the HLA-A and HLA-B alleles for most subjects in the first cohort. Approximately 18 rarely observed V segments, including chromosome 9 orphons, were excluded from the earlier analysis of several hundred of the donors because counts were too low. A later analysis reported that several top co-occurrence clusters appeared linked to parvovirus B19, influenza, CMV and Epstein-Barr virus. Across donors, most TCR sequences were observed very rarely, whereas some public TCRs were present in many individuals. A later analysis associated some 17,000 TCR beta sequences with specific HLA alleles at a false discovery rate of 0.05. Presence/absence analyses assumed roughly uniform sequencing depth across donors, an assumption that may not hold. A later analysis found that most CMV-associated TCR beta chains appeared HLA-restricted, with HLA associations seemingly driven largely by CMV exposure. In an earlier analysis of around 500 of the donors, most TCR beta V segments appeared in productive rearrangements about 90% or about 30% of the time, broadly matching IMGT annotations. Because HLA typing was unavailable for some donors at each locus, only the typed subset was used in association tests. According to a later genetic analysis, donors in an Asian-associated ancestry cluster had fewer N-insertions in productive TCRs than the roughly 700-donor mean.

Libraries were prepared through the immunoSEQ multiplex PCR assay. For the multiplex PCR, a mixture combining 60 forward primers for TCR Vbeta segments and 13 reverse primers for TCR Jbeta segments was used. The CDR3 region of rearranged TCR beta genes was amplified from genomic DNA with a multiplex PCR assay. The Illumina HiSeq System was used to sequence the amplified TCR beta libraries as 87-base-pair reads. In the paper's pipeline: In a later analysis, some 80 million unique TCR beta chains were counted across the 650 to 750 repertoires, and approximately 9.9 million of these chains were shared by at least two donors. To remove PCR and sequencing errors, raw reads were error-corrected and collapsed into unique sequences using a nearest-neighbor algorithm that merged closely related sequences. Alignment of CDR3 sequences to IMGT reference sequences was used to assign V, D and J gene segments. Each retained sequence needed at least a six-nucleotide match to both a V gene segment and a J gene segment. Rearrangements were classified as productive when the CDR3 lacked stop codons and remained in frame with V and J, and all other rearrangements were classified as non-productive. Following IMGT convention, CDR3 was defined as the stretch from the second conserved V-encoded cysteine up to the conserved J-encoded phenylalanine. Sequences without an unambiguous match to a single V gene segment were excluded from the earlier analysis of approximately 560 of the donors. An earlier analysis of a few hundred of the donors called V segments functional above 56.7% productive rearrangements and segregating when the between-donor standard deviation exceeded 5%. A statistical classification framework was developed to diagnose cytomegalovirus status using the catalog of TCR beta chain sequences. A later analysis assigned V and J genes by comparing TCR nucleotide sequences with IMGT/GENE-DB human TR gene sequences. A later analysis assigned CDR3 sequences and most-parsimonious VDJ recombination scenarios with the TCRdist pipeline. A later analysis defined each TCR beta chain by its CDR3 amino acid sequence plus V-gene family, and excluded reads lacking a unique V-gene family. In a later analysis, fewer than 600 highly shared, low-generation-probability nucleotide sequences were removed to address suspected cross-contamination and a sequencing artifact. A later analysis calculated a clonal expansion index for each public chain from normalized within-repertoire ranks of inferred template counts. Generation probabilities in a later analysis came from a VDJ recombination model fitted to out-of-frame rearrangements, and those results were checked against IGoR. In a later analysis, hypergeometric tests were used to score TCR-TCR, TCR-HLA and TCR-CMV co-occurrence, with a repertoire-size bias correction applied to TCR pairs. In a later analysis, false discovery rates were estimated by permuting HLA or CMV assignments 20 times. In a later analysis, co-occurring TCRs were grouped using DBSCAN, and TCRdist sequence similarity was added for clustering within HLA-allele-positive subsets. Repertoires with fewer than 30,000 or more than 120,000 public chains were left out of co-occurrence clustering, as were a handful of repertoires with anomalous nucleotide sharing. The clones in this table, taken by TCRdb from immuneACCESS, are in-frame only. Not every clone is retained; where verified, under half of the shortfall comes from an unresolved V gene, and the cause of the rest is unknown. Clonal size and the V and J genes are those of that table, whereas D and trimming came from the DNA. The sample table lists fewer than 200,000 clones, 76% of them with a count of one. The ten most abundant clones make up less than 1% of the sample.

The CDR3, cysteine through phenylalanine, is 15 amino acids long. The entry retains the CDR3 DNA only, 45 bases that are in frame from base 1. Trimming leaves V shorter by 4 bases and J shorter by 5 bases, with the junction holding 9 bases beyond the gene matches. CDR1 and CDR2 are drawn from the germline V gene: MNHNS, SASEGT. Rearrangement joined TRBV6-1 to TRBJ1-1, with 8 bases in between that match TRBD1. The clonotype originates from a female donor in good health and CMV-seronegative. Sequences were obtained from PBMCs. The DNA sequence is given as TGTGCCAGCAGTGCCCGACAGGGGAGAAAGACTGAAGCTTTCTTT. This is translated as CASSARQGRKTEAFF.